A selection of T cell receptor beta chains follows, all from one sample in a study of Ad26.COV2.S vaccination and SARS-CoV-2 variants. Data came from immunoSEQ multiplex PCR; TCRdb stores just in-frame clones and leaves some out. The repertoire holds about 460,000 clones, with roughly nine tenths as singletons. This specimen consisted of peripheral blood, obtained in a trial of Ad26.COV2.S vaccine versus placebo. The receptors were sampled from a person aged 18 to 65 who received the Ad26.COV2.S COVID-19 vaccine or a placebo. Both conserved end residues are trimmed from each CDR3.

v_call	cdr3_aa
TRBV6-5	ASRRPGITGELF
TRBV7-8	ASSLQGHEKLF
TRBV5-1	ASSTYGIDREGYT
TRBV18	ASSPGGLNYGYT
TRBV28	ASSTIQGSAF
TRBV7-2	ASSRRDTNYGYT
TRBV23-1	ASSPPSCCVGSPLH
TRBV30	AWSVARTGGGTEAF
TRBV5-1	ASSLVPGVPNEQF
TRBV19	ATTGGDSSSYNEQF
TRBV27	ASSLGRLRTDTQY
TRBV5-4	ASSGSPPDEQY
TRBV7-6	ASSRSGNTIY
TRBV7-9	ASSSDLEQF
TRBV6-5	ASSYSRQSYGYT
TRBV2	ASKFGQSFGELF
TRBV28	ASYSNTGTDTQY
TRBV27	ASGYFSPGTSGTRPDTQY
TRBV11-2	ASRGLAGGYNEQF
TRBV6-2/TRBV6-3	ASSYAGLNYGYT